The next 23 T cell receptor beta chains were all read from a single sample in a study of T cell responses to AZD1222 COVID-19 vaccine. Sequencing was performed with immunoSEQ multiplex PCR; in TCRdb, only in-frame clones are kept and a portion is missing. Of about 130,000 clones listed, 80% to 95% are singletons. The source material was peripheral blood, sampled 28 days after the second AZD1222 dose. The receptors originated from an adult who received the AZD1222 COVID-19 vaccine.

This clone was detected once. V gene TRBV28 combines with J gene TRBJ1-1; 7 bases are shared with TRBD1. Trimming at V came to 7 bases and at J to 1 base, leaving 6 bases not matched to a gene. CDR1 is MDHEN, CDR2 SYDVKM, per germline. The CDR3 runs 14 residues. Here the CDR3 DNA reads TGTGCCAGCACCAGGGGGGGGGCGAACACTGAAGCTTTCTTT. It is translated as CASTRGGANTEAFF.

The rearrangement uses TRBV6-5 and TRBJ1-2, with D possibly being TRBD1 (6 bases). V gave up 2 bases and J gave up 6 bases, with 10 bases separating them. Germline V lookup: CDR1 MNHEY, CDR2 SVGAGI. The CDR3 is 13 residues long. Written as DNA, the CDR3 is TGTGCCAGCAGTTACATTACAGGGAATGGCTACACCTTC. Translating gives CASSYITGNGYTF.

This clone was recorded once. DNA for the CDR3: TGTGCCAGCAGCGTAGACCTCGGAGAGACCCAGTACTTC. Translating it yields CASSVDLGETQYF. The chain has TRBV9 and TRBJ2-5; no clear D gene. Germline V CDR1 and CDR2: SGDLS, YYNGEE. The V end was cut by 0 bases, the J end by 4 bases, with 7 bases between. The CDR3 consists of 13 residues.

The chain recombines TRBV29-1 with TRBJ1-2; 11 positions agree with TRBD1. V lost 6 bases and J lost 1; bases outside the gene matches: 10. This CDR3 is built from 16 residues. Per the germline V gene, CDR1 is SQVTM and CDR2 is ANQGSEA. The CDR3 nucleotides read TGCAGCGTCCAAGGGGGGACAGGGGGTGTTAACTATGGCTACACCTTC. Translated, it gives CSVQGGTGGVNYGYTF.

This clone came up once. The chain recombines TRBV30 with TRBJ2-7, with D possibly being TRBD1 (6 bases). V lost 2 bases, J lost 2 bases, and 7 bases lay in between. Germline CDR1 and CDR2: GTSNPN and SVGIG (reference sequence). The CDR3 spans 12 residues. CDR3 residues: CAWSPGAYEQYF. The CDR3 DNA sequence: TGTGCCTGGAGTCCAGGGGCCTACGAGCAGTACTTC. Together with reference TRBV30 and TRBJ2-7, the CDR3 gives the full variable domain: SQTIHQWPATLVQPVGSPLSLECTVEGTSNPNLYWYRQAAGRGLQLLFYSVGIGQISSEVPQNLSASRPQDRQFILSSKKLLLSDSGFYLCAWSPGAYEQYFGPGTRLTVT.

The V call is TRBV27, the J call TRBJ1-5, with D uncertain. Trimming removed 6 bases from V and 2 bases from J, with 11 bases in between. Germline-derived CDR1 and CDR2 are MNHEY and SMNVEV (reference sequence). The CDR3 is 14 residues long. In DNA form, the CDR3 reads TGTGCCAGCAGGGGTGGCGGAGGCAATCAGCCCCAGCATTTT. It codes for CASRGGGGNQPQHF.

This chain uses TRBV21-1 with TRBJ1-5; the D segment call TRBD1 is taken from the table without a DNA check. TRBV21-1 is termed a pseudogene. This CDR3 comprises 15 residues. CDR3: CASSKVRTGGQPQHF. The CDR3 region has the DNA TGTGCCAGCAGCAAAGTGAGGACAGGGGGGCAGCCCCAGCATTTT.

The rearrangement links TRBV28 to TRBJ2-1, with D perhaps TRBD2 (6 bases). CDR1 and CDR2 (germline): MDHEN, SYDVKM. The germline V and J ends were trimmed by 8 bases and 3 bases, with 23 bases remaining between them. This CDR3 has 17 amino acids. As DNA, the CDR3 is TGTGCCAGCCCTCCCCGCCTTCCGCGGGGAGTCTACAATGAGCAGTTCTTC. It translates to CASPPRLPRGVYNEQFF.

The rearrangement joins TRBV7-2 to TRBJ2-1, with TRBD2 matching over 11 bases. The length of the CDR3 is 17 residues. The J segment lost 0 bases and the V segment lost 6 bases, leaving 7 bases of the junction unmatched. Germline CDR1 is SGHTA and CDR2 is FQGNSA. Written as DNA, the CDR3 is TGTGCCAGCAGTTCCGGACTAGCGGGCAGCTCCTACAATGAGCAGTTCTTC. Translation: CASSSGLAGSSYNEQFF.

Here the CDR3 reads CASSQDSSWEQPIPYGYTF. The CDR3 DNA sequence: TGTGCCAGCAGCCAAGATTCGTCGTGGGAACAGCCTATCCCGTATGGCTACACCTTC. The chain couples TRBV3-1 (or the pseudogene TRBV3-2) to TRBJ1-2; D gene uncertain. The CDR3 is 19 residues long. Germline lookup yields CDR1 LGHDT and CDR2 YNNKEL (reference sequence). Trimming cost V 0 bases and J 5 bases, with 25 bases left between them.

The rearrangement uses TRBV5-6 and TRBJ1-1, with TRBD1 matching over 7 bases. V was clipped by 4 bases and J by 7 bases; unmatched bases: 1. Per the germline V gene, CDR1 is SGHDT and CDR2 is YYEEEE. CDR3 length: 11 residues. DNA of the CDR3: TGTGCCAGCAGCCGGGACAGTGAAGCTTTCTTT. Translation gives CASSRDSEAFF.

The chain links TRBV10-3 to TRBJ1-5, with 7 bases matching TRBD1. Germline lookup yields CDR1 ENHRY and CDR2 SYGVKD. V trimming: 5 bases; J trimming: 6 bases; junction bases outside the gene matches: 4. The length of the CDR3 is 13 residues. DNA of the CDR3: TGTGCCATCAGTACAGGGGTCGGTCAGCCCCAGCATTTT. This gives the protein CAISTGVGQPQHF.

V and J are TRBV5-1 and TRBJ1-1, with D unclear. The V and J ends lost 3 bases and 5 bases respectively, with 11 bases between them. The length of the CDR3 is 13 residues. Per germline, CDR1 SGHRS and CDR2 YFSETQ. The CDR3 sequence is CASSSETNTEAFF. DNA of the CDR3: TGCGCCAGCAGCTCCGAGACAAATACTGAAGCTTTCTTT.

The rearrangement joins TRBV28 to TRBJ1-5; 9 bases line up with TRBD1. Germline CDR1 and CDR2: MDHEN and SYDVKM. V gave up 6 bases and J gave up 5 bases; unmatched junction bases: 14. CDR3 length: 17 residues. Here the CDR3 reads CASSPIMGRQGDQPQHF. The CDR3, as DNA: TGTGCCAGCAGCCCTATTATGGGCCGACAGGGGGATCAGCCCCAGCATTTT.

This clone came up a few times. The chain employs TRBV7-2 and TRBJ1-1, with D possibly TRBD1 on 6 matching bases. V was shortened by 1 base and J by 1 base, with 10 bases between the two germline ends. This CDR3 contains 15 residues. Germline loops: CDR1 SGHTA, CDR2 FQGNSA. DNA of the CDR3: TGTGCCAGCAGCTTAGAGTCAGGGGAGAACACTGAAGCTTTCTTT. Encoded protein: CASSLESGENTEAFF.

This clone showed up just a few times. This rearrangement joins TRBV12-2 to TRBJ2-3. TRBV12-2 is reported as a pseudogene. The CDR3 is made up of 16 amino acids. CDR3 in DNA: TGTGCAAGTCGCTTAGGTCGAGCAGACGCCACAGATACGCAGTATTTT. Amino acids: CASRLGRADATDTQYF.

V and J are TRBV5-1 and TRBJ1-5, with TRBD1 as a possible D gene (5 bases). The CDR3 consists of 14 residues. Trimming shortened V by 4 bases and J by 9 bases, and 17 bases separated the two germline ends. Germline CDR1 SGHRS, CDR2 YFSETQ. Here the CDR3 reads CASSPGGDRGPQHF. CDR3 sequence (DNA): TGCGCCAGCAGCCCCGGAGGGGACCGAGGGCCCCAGCATTTT. Combining the CDR3 with reference TRBV5-1 and TRBJ1-5 gives the whole variable domain KAGVTQTPRYLIKTRGQQVTLSCSPISGHRSVSWYQQTPGQGLQFLFEYFSETQRNKGNFPGRFSGRQFSNSRSEMNVSTLELGDSALYLCASSPGGDRGPQHFGDGTRLSIL.

The V and J genes are TRBV19 and TRBJ1-4; D uncertain. Looked up from germline, CDR1 is LNHDA and CDR2 is SQIVND (reference sequence). The CDR3 runs to 15 residues. V lost 2 bases, J lost 5 bases, and 12 bases lay in between. The CDR3 bases are TGTGCCAGTAGTATAACCCCGCGGAACAATGAAAAACTGTTTTTT. This encodes CASSITPRNNEKLFF. Using reference TRBV19 and TRBJ1-4 for the parts outside the CDR3, the full variable domain is DGGITQSPKYLFRKEGQNVTLSCEQNLNHDAMYWYRQDPGQGLRLIYYSQIVNDFQKGDIAEGYSVSREKKESFPLTVTSAQKNPTAFYLCASSITPRNNEKLFFGSGTQLSVL.

This clone was detected once. The V and J genes are TRBV7-9 and TRBJ1-1; 8 nucleotides align to TRBD1. The CDR3 has 14 residues. Germline values: CDR1 SEHNR, CDR2 FQNEAQ (reference sequence). Unmatched junction bases numbered 14, after V lost 6 bases and J lost 11 bases. The CDR3 coding sequence is TGTGCCAGCAGAGGACAGGGCGAGAGGTCTCGGGCTTTCTTT. Protein: CASRGQGERSRAFF.

This clone occurred once. The V and J genes are TRBV3-1 (or the pseudogene TRBV3-2) and TRBJ2-4; TRBD1 matches 8 bases. Germline CDR1 and CDR2: LGHDT and YNNKEL (reference sequence). V trimming: 0 bases; J trimming: 4 bases; junction bases outside the gene matches: 8. The CDR3 has 17 residues. CDR3 in amino acids: CASSQDSGTGGKNIQYF. The CDR3 coding sequence is TGTGCCAGCAGCCAAGATAGTGGAACAGGGGGGAAAAACATTCAGTACTTC.

This chain uses TRBV14 with TRBJ2-1; D is undetermined. Looked up from germline, CDR1 is SGHDN and CDR2 is FVKESK. V lost 3 bases, J lost 4 bases, and 10 bases lay in between. This CDR3 is built from 14 residues. CDR3 sequence reads: CASSHKQLYNEQFF. DNA of the CDR3: TGTGCCAGCAGCCACAAACAGCTTTACAATGAGCAGTTCTTC.

The chain couples TRBV3-1 (or the pseudogene TRBV3-2) to TRBJ1-2; tentatively, D is TRBD1 (6 bases). V was trimmed by 2 bases and J by 2 bases, leaving 9 bases between them. This CDR3 contains 14 residues. Germline V lookup: CDR1 LGHDT, CDR2 YNNKEL (reference sequence). The CDR3 DNA sequence: TGTGCCAGCAGCCAATCGGGGGGCAACTATGGCTACACCTTC. It encodes CASSQSGGNYGYTF.

The chain has TRBV6-5 and TRBJ2-5, with D maybe TRBD2 (5 bases). Looked up from germline, CDR1 is MNHEY and CDR2 is SVGAGI. Trimming stripped 0 bases from V and 4 bases from J, with 12 bases between. CDR3 length: 15 amino acids. This CDR3 is CASSYSRAKLETQYF. CDR3 sequence (DNA): TGTGCCAGCAGTTACTCGAGGGCCAAGCTAGAGACCCAGTACTTC.